The 14 T cell receptor beta chains given below trace back to one sample, sequenced in a study of blood T cell repertoires in COVID-19. The protocol was immunoSEQ multiplex PCR, while the TCRdb copy is restricted to in-frame clones and leaves out a portion. The sample gives tens of thousands of clones, around nine tenths of which show up once; about 19% is in the top ten. Sequenced sample: peripheral blood. The receptors come from an elderly woman with acute or convalescent COVID-19.

This chain joins TRBV11-2 and TRBJ2-2; possible D gene TRBD2, 5 bases. Germline V gives CDR1 SGHAT, CDR2 FQNNGV. This CDR3 contains 12 residues. V was clipped by 5 bases and J by 6 bases, with 7 bases between them. The CDR3 nucleotides are TGTGCCAGCAGCCTAGCTTCCGGGGAGCTGTTTTTT. It specifies CASSLASGELFF.

This clone was recorded a few times. This sequence joins TRBV11-3 and TRBJ2-2; 9 nucleotides agree with TRBD2. Germline V gene data show CDR1 as SGHNT and CDR2 as YENEEA. Trimming at V came to 6 bases and at J to 4 bases, leaving 6 bases not matched to a gene. The CDR3 totals 15 residues. The CDR3 DNA is TGTGCCAGCAGTCCGGGACTAGCAGGCACCGGGGAGCTGTTTTTT. It is translated as CASSPGLAGTGELFF.

This chain connects TRBV28 to TRBJ2-7; D not resolved. The CDR3 runs 15 residues. Germline V gene lookup returns CDR1 MDHEN and CDR2 SYDVKM. The germline V and J ends were trimmed by 5 bases and 1 base, with 15 bases remaining between them. The CDR3 loop is CASSPGDKRSYEQYF. CDR3 coding DNA: TGTGCCAGCAGTCCAGGCGATAAACGGTCCTACGAGCAGTACTTC.

The CDR3 DNA reads as TGTGCCAGCAGTTCCCAGCGGGGCTCACCCCTCCACTTT. This sequence encodes CASSSQRGSPLHF. The rearrangement uses TRBV27 and TRBJ1-6, with a tentative D call TRBD1 (5 bases). V was shortened by 4 bases and J by 10 bases, with 11 bases between the two germline ends. This CDR3 contains 13 residues. The germline CDR1 and CDR2 sequences are MNHEY and SMNVEV (reference sequence).

This chain connects TRBV19 to TRBJ1-5; possibly TRBD1 for D (6 bases). V lost 3 bases and J lost 6, with 18 bases in between. The CDR3 totals 16 residues. Germline V gene lookup returns CDR1 LNHDA and CDR2 SQIVND (reference sequence). In nucleotides, the CDR3 is TGTGCCAGTAGTATTCAGGCAGGGGCAAGGCCTCAGCCCCAGCATTTT. This gives the protein CASSIQAGARPQPQHF.

J is TRBJ1-1 and V is TRBV18; 8 bases are a match to TRBD1. Germline V gene lookup returns CDR1 KGHSH and CDR2 LQKENI. Losses at the gene ends were 1 base for V and 12 bases for J; bases not matched to a gene: 7. The length of the CDR3 is 13 residues. The CDR3 DNA is TGTGCCAGCTCACCACTATCGGGACAGGTTACTTTCTTT. As protein: CASSPLSGQVTFF.

This chain connects TRBV19 to TRBJ1-6, with D uncertain. The V and J ends lost 6 bases and 5 bases respectively, with 11 bases between them. The CDR3 sequence is 14 residues long. Germline V CDR1 and CDR2: LNHDA, SQIVND (reference sequence). CDR3 nucleotides: TGTGCCAGTAGCCCCCAGTATAATAATTCACCCCTCCACTTT. This gives the protein CASSPQYNNSPLHF.

The chain is built from TRBV10-3 and TRBJ1-2; the match to TRBD1 covers 8 bases. CDR1 is ENHRY and CDR2 is SYGVKD in the germline V gene. CDR3 length: 16 residues. Trimming cost V 0 bases and J 0 bases; bases outside gene matches: 3. In nucleotides, the CDR3 is TGTGCCATCAGTGAGTCTGGACAGGGTGCTAACTATGGCTACACCTTC. The encoded protein is CAISESGQGANYGYTF.

This sequence joins TRBV5-1 and TRBJ2-7; possibly TRBD1 for D (6 bases). The V and J ends lost 1 base and 7 bases respectively, with 15 bases between them. The CDR3 extends over 14 amino acids. Germline CDR1 is SGHRS and CDR2 is YFSETQ. The CDR3 here is CASSLTRQADEQYF. CDR3 bases: TGCGCCAGCAGCTTGACCCGACAGGCGGATGAGCAGTACTTC.

This clone has just a few counts. The V call is TRBV13, the J call TRBJ1-2; D unclear. Per germline, CDR1 PRHDT and CDR2 FYEKMQ (reference sequence). This CDR3 is 12 amino acids long. V was clipped by 1 base and J by 8 bases, with 8 bases between them. CDR3 coding DNA: TGTGCCAGCAGCTTAGTCGGGAGCGGCTACACCTTC. It specifies CASSLVGSGYTF.

The rearrangement joins TRBV7-9 to TRBJ2-2; 7 positions agree with TRBD1. Trimming removed 10 bases from V and 4 bases from J; junction bases left unmatched: 15. The CDR3 is 16 residues long. Per the germline V gene, CDR1 is SEHNR and CDR2 is FQNEAQ (reference sequence). CDR3 amino acids: CATDVDRIISTGELFF. CDR3 DNA sequence: TGTGCCACCGACGTGGACAGGATTATTTCCACCGGGGAGCTGTTTTTT.

V is TRBV3-1 (or the pseudogene TRBV3-2) and J is TRBJ2-7; D is possibly TRBD1 (5 bases). V was shortened by 1 base and J by 11 bases, with 12 bases between the two germline ends. The CDR3 is 12 amino acids. Germline V gene sequence: CDR1 LGHDT, CDR2 YNNKEL (reference sequence). The CDR3 nucleotides are TGTGCCAGCAGCCAAGCGGGCCCGGACAAGTACTTC. This sequence encodes CASSQAGPDKYF.

V is TRBV19 and J is TRBJ1-1; TRBD1 is a possible D gene (6 bases). With 3 bases removed from V and 0 bases from J, the gap between germline ends came to 8 bases. From germline, CDR1 is LNHDA and CDR2 SQIVND (reference sequence). The CDR3 totals 14 residues. The CDR3 sequence is CASSIGQLNTEAFF. The CDR3 region has the DNA TGTGCCAGTAGTATCGGACAGCTGAACACTGAAGCTTTCTTT.

This clone was counted only a few times. This chain uses TRBV2 with TRBJ1-6, with TRBD1 identical over 7 bases. V was clipped by 7 bases and J by 0 bases; unmatched bases: 0. CDR1 and CDR2 from the germline V gene are SNHLY and FYNNEI. The CDR3 covers 14 residues. This CDR3 reads CASTGGSYNSPLHF. DNA of the CDR3: TGTGCCAGCACAGGGGGCTCCTATAATTCACCCCTCCACTTT. Filled out from reference TRBV2 and TRBJ1-6, the complete variable domain reads EPEVTQTPSHQVTQMGQEVILRCVPISNHLYFYWYRQILGQKVEFLVSFYNNEISEKSEIFDDQFSVERPDGSNFTLKIRSTKLEDSAMYFCASTGGSYNSPLHFGNGTRLTVT.